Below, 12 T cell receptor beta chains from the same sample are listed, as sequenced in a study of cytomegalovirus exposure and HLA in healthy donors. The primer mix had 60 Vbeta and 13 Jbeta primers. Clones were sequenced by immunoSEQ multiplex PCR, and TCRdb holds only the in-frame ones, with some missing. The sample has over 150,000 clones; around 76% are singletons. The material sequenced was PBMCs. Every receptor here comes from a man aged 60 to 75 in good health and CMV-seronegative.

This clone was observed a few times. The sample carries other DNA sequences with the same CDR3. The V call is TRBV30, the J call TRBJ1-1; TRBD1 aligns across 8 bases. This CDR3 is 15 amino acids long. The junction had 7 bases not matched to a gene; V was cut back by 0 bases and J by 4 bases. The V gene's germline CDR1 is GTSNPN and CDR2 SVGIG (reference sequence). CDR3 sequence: CAWSVRDRPVTEAFF. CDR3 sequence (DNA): TGTGCCTGGAGTGTCCGGGACAGGCCGGTCACTGAAGCTTTCTTT.

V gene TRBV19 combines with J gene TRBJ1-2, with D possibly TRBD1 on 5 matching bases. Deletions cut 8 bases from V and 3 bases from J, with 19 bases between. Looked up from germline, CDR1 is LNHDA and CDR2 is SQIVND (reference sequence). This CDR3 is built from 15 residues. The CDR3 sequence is CASDAGPRGYYGYTF. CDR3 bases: TGTGCCAGTGACGCAGGCCCACGGGGGTACTATGGCTACACCTTC.

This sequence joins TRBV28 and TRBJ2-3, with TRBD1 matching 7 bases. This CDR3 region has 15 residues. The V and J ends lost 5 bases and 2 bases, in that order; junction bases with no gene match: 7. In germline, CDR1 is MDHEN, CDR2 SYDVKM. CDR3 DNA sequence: TGTGCCAGCAGTCCCCGACAGGGCTTCACAGATACGCAGTATTTT. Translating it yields CASSPRQGFTDTQYF.

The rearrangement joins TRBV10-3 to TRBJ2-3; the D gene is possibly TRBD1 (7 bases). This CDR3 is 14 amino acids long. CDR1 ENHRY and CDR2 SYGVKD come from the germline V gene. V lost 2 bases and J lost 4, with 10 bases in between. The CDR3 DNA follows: TGTGCCATCAGTGAGGCAGGGGGGTCAGATACGCAGTATTTT. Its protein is CAISEAGGSDTQYF.

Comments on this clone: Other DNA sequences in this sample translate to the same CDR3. CDR3: CASSLAPALANEQFF. The CDR3 bases are TGTGCCAGCAGCTTAGCGCCCGCACTAGCGAATGAGCAGTTCTTC. The chain employs TRBV7-9 and TRBJ2-1, with 7 bases that match TRBD2. The CDR3 covers 15 residues. With V trimmed by 0 bases and J by 7 bases, 6 bases remained unmatched. Germline V CDR1 and CDR2: SEHNR, FQNEAQ (reference sequence). Full variable domain (outside the CDR3, taken from reference TRBV7-9 and TRBJ2-1): DTGVSQNPRHKITKRGQNVTFRCDPISEHNRLYWYRQTLGQGPEFLTYFQNEAQLEKSRLLSDRFSAERPKGSFSTLEIQRTEQGDSAMYLCASSLAPALANEQFFGPGTRLTVL.

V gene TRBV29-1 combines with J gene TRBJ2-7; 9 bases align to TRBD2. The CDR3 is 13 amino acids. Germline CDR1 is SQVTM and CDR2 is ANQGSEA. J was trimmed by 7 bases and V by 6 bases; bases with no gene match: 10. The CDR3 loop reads CSVGTSSSREQYF. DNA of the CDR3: TGCAGCGTCGGGACTAGCTCTTCGAGGGAGCAGTACTTC.

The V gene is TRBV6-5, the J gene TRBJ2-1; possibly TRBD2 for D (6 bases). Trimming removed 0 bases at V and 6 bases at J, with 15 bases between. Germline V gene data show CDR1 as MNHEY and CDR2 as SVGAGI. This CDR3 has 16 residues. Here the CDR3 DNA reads TGTGCCAGCAGTTACTCCGGGAGTCCCCCCATCAATGAGCAGTTCTTC. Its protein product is CASSYSGSPPINEQFF.

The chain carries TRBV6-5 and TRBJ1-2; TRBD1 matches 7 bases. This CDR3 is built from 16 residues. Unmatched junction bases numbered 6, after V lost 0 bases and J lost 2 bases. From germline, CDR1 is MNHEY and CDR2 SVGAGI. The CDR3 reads CASSYSYDRVNYGYTF. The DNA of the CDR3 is TGTGCCAGCAGTTACTCTTACGACAGGGTAAACTATGGCTACACCTTC.

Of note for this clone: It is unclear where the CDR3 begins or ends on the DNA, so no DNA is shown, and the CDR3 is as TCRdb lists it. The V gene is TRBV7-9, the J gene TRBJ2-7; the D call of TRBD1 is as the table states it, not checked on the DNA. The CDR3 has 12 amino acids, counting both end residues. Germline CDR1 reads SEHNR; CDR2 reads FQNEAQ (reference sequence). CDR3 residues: CASSVGQGAEYF.

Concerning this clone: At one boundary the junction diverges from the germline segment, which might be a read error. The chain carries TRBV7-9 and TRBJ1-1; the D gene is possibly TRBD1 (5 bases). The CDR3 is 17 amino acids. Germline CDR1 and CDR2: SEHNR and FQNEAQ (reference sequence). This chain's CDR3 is CSSSPGLDSSMNTEAFF. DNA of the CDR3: TGTTCCAGCAGCCCAGGATTAGACAGCAGTATGAACACTGAAGCTTTCTTT.

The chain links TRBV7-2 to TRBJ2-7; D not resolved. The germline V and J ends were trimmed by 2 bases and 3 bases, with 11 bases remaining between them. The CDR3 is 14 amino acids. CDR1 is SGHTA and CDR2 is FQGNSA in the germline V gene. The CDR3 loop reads CASSLTHFRYEQYF. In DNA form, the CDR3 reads TGTGCCAGCAGCTTAACCCACTTCCGCTACGAGCAGTACTTC.

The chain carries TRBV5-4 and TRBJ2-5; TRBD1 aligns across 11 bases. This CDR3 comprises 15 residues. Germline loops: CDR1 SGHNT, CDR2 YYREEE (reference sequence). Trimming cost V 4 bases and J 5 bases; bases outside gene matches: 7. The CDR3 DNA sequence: TGTGCCAGCAGCGAGGACAGGGGGCGCCCCGAGACCCAGTACTTC. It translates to CASSEDRGRPETQYF.